The entry that follows covers one T cell receptor (beta chain) sequence. The junction had 13 bases not matched to a gene; V was cut back by 0 bases and J by 6 bases. CDR3 length: 18 amino acids. Looked up from germline, CDR1 is SGHRS and CDR2 is YFSETQ. The authors' processing: Reference gene primer amplification gave estimated nucleated cell counts. Sequencing used immunoSEQ multiplex PCR; TCRdb keeps in-frame clones, though not all of them. V and J calls and clone size come straight from that table; D and trimming were deduced from the DNA. The table lists over 70,000 clones, 76% of them singletons. This entry is derived from a study of blood T cell repertoires in COVID-19. Looking at the study overall: Collection of acute and convalescent COVID-19 samples took place in the United States, Italy and Spain. The cDNA or gDNA used as material had been derived from T cells, B-cell-depleted T cells, or PBMCs.

The sequence derives from a man aged 65 to 85 with acute or convalescent COVID-19. The J gene is TRBJ1-1, the V gene TRBV5-1, with 11 bases identical to TRBD1. Source material: peripheral blood. The CDR3 protein is CASSLALGQGVRVAEAFF. CDR3 bases: TGCGCCAGCAGCTTGGCACTGGGACAGGGGGTCCGGGTCGCTGAAGCTTTCTTT.